This T cell receptor (beta chain) was documented in a study of OX40 agonist ivuxolimab in advanced cancers. A note on the overall study: Ivuxolimab was a fully human IgG2 agonistic monoclonal antibody targeting the costimulatory receptor OX40 (CD134). Intravenous ivuxolimab was administered to patients every 2 weeks at six dose levels: 0.01, 0.1, 0.3, 1.5, 3 and 10 mg/kg. Of the approximately 50 patients in dose escalation, about 20 had hepatocellular carcinoma, approximately 15 had melanoma, 9 had renal cell carcinoma and 9 had head and neck cancer. A male proportion of almost 85% and a mean age of 60 years, ranging from about 20 to 79, were recorded for the dose-escalation cohort. Prior anti-PD-1, anti-PD-L1 or anti-CTLA-4 therapy was permitted, and approximately 39% of dose-escalation patients had received checkpoint inhibitors. Partial responses occurred in three dose-escalation patients: two with cutaneous melanoma and one with hepatocellular carcinoma. The point of sequencing TCRbeta in the periphery was to test whether ivuxolimab changed TCR sequence diversity and drove clonal T-cell expansion. The paper covers the monotherapy dose-escalation part of the phase I ivuxolimab trial, which included N of about 50 patients.

V sheds 2 bases and J sheds 2 bases, leaving 14 bases between their ends. CDR1 is given as SGDLS and CDR2 as YYNGEE, both from the germline V gene. The CDR3 covers 16 residues, taking in both the cysteine and the phenylalanine. Only CDR3 DNA remains: 48 bases, in frame from the first base. Patients with a history of autoimmune disease or receiving systemic immunosuppression were excluded from the trial. In every dose cohort, peripheral blood was drawn for TCR sequencing at baseline, cycle 4 day 1, and cycle 7 day 1. Samples came from an open-label, multicenter, first-in-human phase I dose-escalation trial of ivuxolimab. Adults with locally advanced or metastatic melanoma, renal cell carcinoma, hepatocellular carcinoma or head and neck squamous cell carcinoma were enrolled in the trial. Before TCR sequencing, CD4+ and CD8+ T cells were separately sorted from peripheral blood. Genomic DNA was extracted from sorted cells for sequencing of the TCRbeta CDR3 region. The immunoSEQ Assay was used to sequence the TCRbeta CDR3 regions. This is the immuneACCESS table as TCRdb keeps it, with only in-frame sequences that have V and J called. A part of the clones is gone; compared with another copy, unresolved V genes explain less than half, and the rest is unexplained. Present in this sample are 60,000 to 75,000 clones, approximately 80% of which were seen just once. The ten largest clones represent 0.95% to 1.5% of the sample.

What the authors observed across the whole study: After ivuxolimab, expanded clones were on average more numerous among CD8+ T cells than among CD4+ T cells. Low levels of normalized T-cell clonal expansion were also seen in some nonresponding patients. Clonal expansion of both CD4+ and CD8+ blood T cells was observed from baseline to week 6 at doses 0.1 to 3.0 mg/kg. Partial responders in the 0.1-3.0 mg/kg groups had among the lowest normalized peripheral clonal expansion, especially among CD8+ T cells. Which antigens the clonally expanded peripheral T cells were specific for was not determined.

Worth noting for this clone: The target of this receptor is not known. There are no base qualities to consult, and no much larger clone falls within one base.

This TCR was sampled from an adult with an advanced solid tumor such as melanoma, head and neck, liver or kidney cancer. This sample comprised CD4+ or CD8+ T cells sorted from blood, obtained in a trial of the OX40 agonist ivuxolimab. The rearrangement combines TRBV9 with TRBJ2-1; TRBD2 is a possible D gene, resting on 7 matching bases. The nucleotides read TGTGCCAGCAGCGTCGGGGGCGGGGGCGCCTACAATGAGCAGTTCTTC. It is translated as CASSVGGGGAYNEQFF.